This T cell receptor beta chain was found in a study of cytomegalovirus exposure and HLA in healthy donors. The PCR employed 60 Vbeta primers together with 13 Jbeta primers. Generated by immunoSEQ multiplex PCR, the TCRdb table keeps only in-frame clones and is missing some. The data contain 130,000 or so clones, approximately 9% of them singletons. This clone was recorded a few times. This cohort consisted of healthy bone marrow donors. Per germline, CDR1 SGHTA and CDR2 FQGTGA. The CDR3 sequence is 14 residues long. The ends were cut back, 2 bases at V and 2 bases at J, with 9 bases in the middle. V and J are TRBV7-3 and TRBJ2-5, with unresolved D. The receptor comes from a woman between 35 and 50 years old in good health and CMV-seropositive. Material for sequencing was PBMCs. In DNA form, the CDR3 reads TGTGCCAGCAGCTTAGGGCCGACACAAGAGACCCAGTACTTC. Protein sequence: CASSLGPTQETQYF.